Listed below are T cell receptor beta chains from one sample, sequenced in a study of blood T cell repertoires in COVID-19. Some clones are missing from TCRdb's copy, which holds only in-frame ones; the method was immunoSEQ multiplex PCR. Of around 160,000 clones listed, approximately 85% were seen once; the top ten hold 6.5% to 9.5%. Sequencing was performed on peripheral blood. The receptor set was obtained from a woman aged 55-70 years with COVID-19, enrolled during active disease. Both conserved end residues are trimmed from each CDR3. A D gene is named only where the DNA matches it firmly.

CDR3aa | v_gene | d_gene
ASSLSGREIGYEQY | TRBV27 | NA
ASKLETGTPPSEQY | TRBV6-6 | NA
ASSVSPSGGRTDTQY | TRBV9 | TRBD2
ASSISSGNTIY | TRBV19 | NA
ASSLGGQGNTEAF | TRBV7-9 | TRBD1
AWSAGDYFGQPQH | TRBV30 | NA
ASSDGHLLNTEAF | TRBV6-1 | NA
ASSHRGSGTGELF | TRBV6-6 | TRBD1
ASSSAGQGEDEKLF | TRBV5-1 | TRBD1
AISPRGGGAGELF | TRBV10-3 | NA
ASSHLPSGGAATDTQY | TRBV6-2/TRBV6-3 | TRBD2
ASSLRGGHGYT | TRBV11-3 | NA
ASSLEIAGTYEQY | TRBV7-9 | TRBD2
AISEEPSGGWETQY | TRBV10-3 | TRBD2
AITGVTNEKLF | TRBV7-9 | TRBD1
ASSLGGGVFETQY | TRBV5-1 | TRBD2